The T cell receptor beta chain under discussion was sequenced for a study of shared clonotypes between healthy human individuals. Study-level information: Donors had three CD4 naive, three CD4 memory, two CD8 naive and one CD8 memory plate apiece.

Generated by immunoSEQ multiplex PCR, the TCRdb table keeps only in-frame clones and is missing some. The sample gives fewer than 2.5 million clones, approximately 93% of which show up once; 0.36% is in the top ten. CDR1 and CDR2 from the germline V gene are SQVTM and ANQGSEA. V was trimmed by 7 bases and J by 0 bases, leaving 19 bases between them. The length of the CDR3 is 16 residues. The sequenced material came from naive CD4+ T cells from PBMCs. Noted subset: CD45RA+ positively selected. This receptor was obtained from a man between 18 and 29 years old in good health. Some clones in this sample may be carry-over from other donors' samples. This chain joins TRBV29-1 and TRBJ2-1; unclear D gene. The CDR3 coding sequence is TGCAGCGCCCGTTATGCCCCTTCTAGCTCCTACAATGAGCAGTTCTTC. The encoded protein is CSARYAPSSSYNEQFF.